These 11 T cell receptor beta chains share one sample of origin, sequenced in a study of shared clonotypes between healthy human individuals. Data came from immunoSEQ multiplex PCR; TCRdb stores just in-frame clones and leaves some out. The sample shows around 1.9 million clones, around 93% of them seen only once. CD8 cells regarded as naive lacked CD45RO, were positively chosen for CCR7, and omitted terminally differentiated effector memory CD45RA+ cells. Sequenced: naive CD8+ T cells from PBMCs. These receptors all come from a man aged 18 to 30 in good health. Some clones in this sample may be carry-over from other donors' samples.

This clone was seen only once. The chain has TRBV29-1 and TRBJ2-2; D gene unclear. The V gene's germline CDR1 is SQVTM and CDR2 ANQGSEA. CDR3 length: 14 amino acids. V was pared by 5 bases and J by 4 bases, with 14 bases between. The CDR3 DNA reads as TGCAGCGTTTTCGGCGGCCCGGGCACCGGGGAGCTGTTTTTT. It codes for CSVFGGPGTGELFF.

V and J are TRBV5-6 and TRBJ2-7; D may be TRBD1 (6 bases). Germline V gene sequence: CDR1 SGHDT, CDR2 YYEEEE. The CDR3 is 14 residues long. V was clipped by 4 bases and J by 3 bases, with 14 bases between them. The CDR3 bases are TGTGCCAGCAGCCACGGGACACGAGTCTACGAGCAGTACTTC. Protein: CASSHGTRVYEQYF.

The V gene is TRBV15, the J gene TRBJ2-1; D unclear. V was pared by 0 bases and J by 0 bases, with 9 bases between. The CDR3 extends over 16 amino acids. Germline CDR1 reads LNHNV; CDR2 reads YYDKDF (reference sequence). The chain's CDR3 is CATSRDGRISYNEQFF. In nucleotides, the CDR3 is TGTGCCACCAGCAGAGATGGGCGGATCTCCTACAATGAGCAGTTCTTC.

CDR3 coding DNA: TGCGCCAGCAGCTCCCCAAGGCCTAGCGGGAGCGGAGAAGTAGAGACCCAGTACTTC. Encoded protein: CASSSPRPSGSGEVETQYF. The chain uses TRBV5-1 and TRBJ2-5; 10 bases agree with TRBD2. Germline V lookup: CDR1 SGHRS, CDR2 YFSETQ. The CDR3 has 19 amino acids. J lost 4 bases, V lost 3 bases, and 18 bases had no gene match.

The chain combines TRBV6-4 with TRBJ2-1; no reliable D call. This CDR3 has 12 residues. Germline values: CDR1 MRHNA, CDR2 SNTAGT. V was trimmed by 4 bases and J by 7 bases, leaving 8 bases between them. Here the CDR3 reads CASSGRSNEQFF. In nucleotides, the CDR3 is TGTGCCAGCAGTGGCCGCTCAAATGAGCAGTTCTTC.

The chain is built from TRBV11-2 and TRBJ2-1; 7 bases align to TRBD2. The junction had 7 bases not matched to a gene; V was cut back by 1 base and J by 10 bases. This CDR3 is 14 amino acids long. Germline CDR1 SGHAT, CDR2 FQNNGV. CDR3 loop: CASSLVGSGNEQFF. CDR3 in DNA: TGTGCCAGCAGCTTAGTCGGCAGCGGGAACGAGCAGTTCTTC.

Written as DNA, the CDR3 is TGTGCCAGCAGTACTATTGACAGGGAGTACGAGCAGTACTTC. Residues: CASSTIDREYEQYF. The chain recombines TRBV28 with TRBJ2-7, with 7 bases lining up with TRBD1. Germline lookup yields CDR1 MDHEN and CDR2 SYDVKM. Trimming took 5 bases from V and 4 from J; bases not matched to a gene: 8. This CDR3 is 14 amino acids long.

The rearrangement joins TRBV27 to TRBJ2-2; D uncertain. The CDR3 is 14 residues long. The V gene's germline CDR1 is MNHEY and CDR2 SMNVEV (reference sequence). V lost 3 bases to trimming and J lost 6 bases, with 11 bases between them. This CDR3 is CASSFSLVPGELFF. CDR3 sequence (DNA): TGTGCCAGCAGTTTTTCTTTGGTCCCCGGGGAGCTGTTTTTT.

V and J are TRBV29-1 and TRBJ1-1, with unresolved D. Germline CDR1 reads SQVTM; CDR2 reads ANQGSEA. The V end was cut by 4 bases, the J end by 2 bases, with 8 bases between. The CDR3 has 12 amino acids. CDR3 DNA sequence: TGCAGCGTTGGAGCAGACAACACTGAAGCTTTCTTT. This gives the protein CSVGADNTEAFF.

CDR3 nucleotides: TGTGCCAGCAGCTCAAAACAGGGAGTGGAAGAGACCCAGTACTTC. As protein: CASSSKQGVEETQYF. The chain has TRBV7-6 and TRBJ2-5; TRBD1 is a possible D gene (6 bases). Per germline, CDR1 SGHVS and CDR2 FNYEAQ. Trimming took off 4 bases at V and 3 bases at J, with 15 bases between the two ends. This CDR3 has 15 amino acids.

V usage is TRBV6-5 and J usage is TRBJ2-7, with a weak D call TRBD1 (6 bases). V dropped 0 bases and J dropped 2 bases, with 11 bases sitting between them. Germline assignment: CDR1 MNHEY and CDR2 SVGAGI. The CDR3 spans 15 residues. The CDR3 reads CASSYSTGTAYEQYF. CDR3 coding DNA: TGTGCCAGCAGTTACTCGACAGGAACTGCCTACGAGCAGTACTTC.